There are many counts of the clone carrying this T cell receptor beta chain. V gave up 4 bases and J gave up 0 bases, with 10 bases separating them. The CDR3 is 15 residues long. From germline, CDR1 is SGHDT and CDR2 YYEEEE. This entry comes from a study of early T cells in non-severe SARS-CoV-2 infection. Unique molecular identifiers (one per individual cDNA molecule) were attached. TCRdb used MiXCR to reprocess the 5' RACE reads, holding one entry per CDR3 protein. The sample shows tens of thousands of distinct CDR3 sequences, roughly 9.9% of them seen only once. Sequences were obtained from whole blood. This TCR derives from an adult who was a healthcare worker with PCR-confirmed SARS-CoV-2 infection or an uninfected control (not recorded which). V and J are TRBV5-6 and TRBJ1-4; D is possibly TRBD1 (5 bases). The chain's CDR3 is CASSGTGATNEKLFF. As DNA, the CDR3 is TGTGCCAGCAGCGGGACGGGCGCAACTAATGAAAAACTGTTTTTT.